This TCR beta chain was documented in a study of cytomegalovirus exposure and HLA in healthy donors (dated by TCRdb to 2016 to 2017). A note on the overall study: According to an earlier analysis of a few hundred of the donors, 150 million to 200 million T cells yielded some 110 million unique TCR beta sequences and around 300 Gb of sequence data. An early release covering 500 to 750 HLA-typed donors comprised approximately 300 gigabases of sequencing data and tens of millions of unique TCR sequences. Of the approximately 400 genotyped donors, around 81% fell in the genetic ancestry cluster associated with self-reported Caucasian donors. The study was designed to test whether signatures of past pathogen exposure could be identified by cataloging public T cell receptors. Using immunosequencing, the study profiled T cell repertoires from about 650 subjects and related those repertoires to cytomegalovirus serostatus. Besides the first cohort of around 670 subjects, a separate validation cohort made up of roughly 120 different subjects was used. The study combined high-throughput TCR immunosequencing, statistical association of individual TCRs with disease status, and machine learning to predict cytomegalovirus infection status. In a later analysis, previously published TCR beta repertoires from roughly 710 donors were re-analyzed and high-resolution HLA genotyping was added so that TCR occurrence patterns could be studied. Rather than drawing on any new phenotypic data, the later analysis identified candidate immune exposures from TCR beta sequences and the way those sequences occurred across donors. An earlier analysis of approximately 500 of the donors applied high-throughput TCR beta sequencing to assess whether each TCR beta V gene segment acted as functional or pseudogenic. Donor age, sex, ethnicity and CMV serostatus were compiled alongside the repertoire data. A later genetic analysis used genome-wide SNP genotypes for about 65% of the 666 donors, treating that subset as a discovery cohort. All discovery cohort repertoires had been generated using a single sequencing platform. Both class I and class II loci were covered by HLA typing, at four-digit resolution. Typing coverage varied by locus: roughly 629-640 donors for A, B, C, DRB1 and DQB1; about 520 for DQA1; about 590 for DPA1; more than 450 for DPB1. Because of strong linkage in the cohort, five DR-DQ haplotypes were treated as single units for association and clustering. Across roughly 420 genotyped donors of the cohort, an average of roughly 230,000 unique TCR beta nucleotide sequences per donor were sequenced, and about a sixth of those sequences were non-productive. The study at large found these results: Some 15 rarely observed V segments, including chromosome 9 orphons, were excluded from the earlier analysis of almost 600 of the donors because counts were too low. According to a later analysis, parvovirus B19, influenza, CMV and Epstein-Barr virus appeared linked to several top co-occurrence clusters. The presence/absence analyses assumed that sequencing depth was roughly uniform across donors, and that assumption may not be true. A later genetic analysis associated a missense DCLRE1C variant with V-gene and J-gene trimming of TCR beta chains, and an independent cohort replicated the association. Because some donors lacked HLA typing at each locus, the association tests relied only on the typed subset. A later analysis found that TCR association rates varied across HLA loci, with DRB1 alleles showing the most associated TCRs and HLA-C alleles the fewest. In a later analysis, about 17,000 TCR beta sequences were associated with specific HLA alleles at a false discovery rate of 0.05. A cluster of highly shared sequence variants was judged likely to represent a technical artifact of the sequencing pipeline. In both the original and validation cohorts, the classifier was reported to diagnose cytomegalovirus status with high specificity and sensitivity. Linkage disequilibrium might explain the correlated functional status among segregating V segments, but an unknown experimental factor could not be excluded. For the cohort, immune exposure information was limited to CMV serostatus. A further reported finding was that TCR beta sequences accurately predicted the HLA-A and HLA-B alleles for most subjects in the first cohort. Most TCR sequences were seen in very few donors, while some public TCRs were found in many individuals. The authors suggested that the approach could potentially be generalized to other disease states and immunological phenotypes. Most CMV-associated TCR beta chains appeared to be HLA-restricted in a later analysis, and the HLA associations seemed to be driven largely by CMV exposure. In an earlier analysis of under 600 of the donors, most TCR beta V segments were observed in productive rearrangements about 87% or about 30% of the time, broadly matching IMGT annotations. In a later analysis, HLA-associated TCR beta chains showed more clonal expansion and lower generation probabilities than non-associated chains that were equally common. When HLA alleles, especially DR and DQ, strongly co-occurred, attributing TCR associations to individual alleles was difficult. A few of the identified cytomegalovirus-associated TCR beta chains were confirmed in vitro to be specific for cytomegalovirus antigens. The study gave a list of roughly 150 TCR beta chains associated with cytomegalovirus. This cohort had only TCR beta chains sequenced, and the lack of alpha or paired-chain data limited which features could be detected. A later genetic analysis reported fewer N-insertions in productive TCRs among donors in an Asian-associated ancestry cluster than the roughly 620-donor mean.

Points on this clone: Its antigen is unknown. No clone much larger than this one lies a single base away; base qualities are absent.

The cohort was made up of 500 to 800 healthy bone marrow donors. At the time of sampling, all cohort members were nominally healthy, though unrecorded immune exposures were likely present. The donor tested CMV seronegative, placing the donor among the 352 seronegative members of the cohort. A peripheral blood sample was collected from each donor, and TCR beta sequencing was performed on peripheral blood mononuclear cells. The Qiagen DNeasy Blood Extraction Kit was used to extract genomic DNA from the blood cell samples. Library method: the immunoSEQ multiplex PCR assay. For the multiplex PCR, a mixture combining 60 forward primers for TCR Vbeta segments and 13 reverse primers for TCR Jbeta segments was used. Amplification of the CDR3 region of rearranged TCR beta genes was performed with a multiplex PCR assay on genomic DNA. Amplified TCR beta libraries were sequenced as 87-base-pair reads on the Illumina HiSeq System. The study's processing was this. A later analysis tallied about 77 million unique TCR beta chains across the 610 or so repertoires, and some 12 million of those chains were shared by two or more donors. Raw reads were error-corrected and collapsed into unique sequences by a nearest-neighbor algorithm in which closely related sequences were merged to remove PCR and sequencing errors. V, D and J gene segments were assigned by aligning CDR3 sequences to IMGT reference sequences. Each retained sequence needed at least a six-nucleotide match to both a V gene segment and a J gene segment. A rearrangement was called productive if the CDR3 had no stop codons and remained in frame with V and J, and every other rearrangement was called non-productive. CDR3 was defined by IMGT convention, running from the second conserved V-encoded cysteine to the conserved J-encoded phenylalanine. Sequences without an unambiguous match to a single V gene segment were excluded from the earlier analysis of almost 600 of the donors. In an earlier analysis of 450 to 750 of the donors, a V segment was called functional when productive rearrangements were above 56.7%, and segregating when the standard deviation between donors exceeded 5%. A statistical classification framework was developed to diagnose cytomegalovirus status using the catalog of TCR beta chain sequences. In a later analysis, V and J genes were assigned by comparing TCR nucleotide sequences against IMGT/GENE-DB human TR gene sequences. In a later analysis, CDR3 sequences and most-parsimonious VDJ recombination scenarios were assigned using the TCRdist pipeline. A later analysis defined each TCR beta chain by its CDR3 amino acid sequence plus V-gene family, and excluded reads lacking a unique V-gene family. To address suspected cross-contamination and a sequencing artifact, a later analysis removed 550 to 750 highly shared, low-generation-probability nucleotide sequences. A later analysis calculated a clonal expansion index for each public chain from normalized within-repertoire ranks of inferred template counts. Generation probabilities in a later analysis came from a VDJ recombination model fitted to out-of-frame rearrangements, and those results were checked against IGoR. In a later analysis, TCR-TCR, TCR-HLA and TCR-CMV co-occurrence was scored with hypergeometric tests, and a repertoire-size bias correction was applied to TCR pairs. To estimate false discovery rates, a later analysis permuted the HLA or CMV assignments 20 times. A later analysis grouped co-occurring TCRs with DBSCAN, adding TCRdist sequence similarity when clustering within HLA-allele-positive subsets. Co-occurrence clustering excluded repertoires with fewer than 30,000 or more than 120,000 public chains, plus five with anomalous nucleotide sharing. In TCRdb, the immuneACCESS table is reduced to in-frame sequences with V and J assigned. These tables do not hold every clone; where another copy was compared, an unresolved V gene accounts for under half, and the others remain unexplained. The V and J calls and the clone size are those of that table, but D and trimming were determined from the DNA. This sample holds about 150,000 clones; 74% were observed only once. Approximately 2.3% of the sample is in the top ten clones.

Sample: PBMCs. This TCR was sampled from a man aged 25 to 45 in good health and CMV-seronegative.

For the CDR3, the sequence is CASSSTSSNEQFF. The DNA sequence follows: TGTGCCAGCAGTTCTACTAGTTCCAATGAGCAGTTCTTC. The rearranged segments are TRBV27 and TRBJ2-1; 5 matching bases give a weak D call of TRBD2. In the germline V gene (reference sequence), CDR1 corresponds to MNHEY and CDR2 to SMNVEV. The CDR3 goes from the cysteine to the phenylalanine over 13 residues. Just the 39-base CDR3 DNA is kept, in frame starting at base 1. V is shortened by 4 bases, J by 6 bases, and the region joining them spans 10 bases.